This T cell receptor (beta chain) is from a study of long-term antiretroviral therapy in people with HIV. Study information: First collections came about a decade before the 2015 immediate-ART recommendation.

Trimming shortened V by 11 bases and J by 5 bases, and 24 bases separated the two germline ends. This CDR3 is 15 amino acids long. Germline CDR1 MDHEN, CDR2 SYDVKM. Running of the v3.0 immunoSEQ assay took place at survey level. Assay: immunoSEQ multiplex PCR; the TCRdb copy retains only in-frame clones and omits some. The table records about 29,000 clones, roughly nine tenths of them present only once. Sample: unsorted PBMCs, taken approximately 5 years before starting antiretroviral therapy. The clonotype comes from a man in his forties or fifties with HIV. The chain joins TRBV28 to TRBJ2-5; a possible D gene is TRBD1 (5 bases). The CDR3: CASWAGWQNKETQYF. CDR3 coding DNA: TGTGCCTCCTGGGCAGGGTGGCAAAATAAGGAGACCCAGTACTTC.